This is a list of T cell receptor beta chains from one sample in a study of cytomegalovirus exposure and HLA in healthy donors. Some clones are missing from TCRdb's copy, which holds only in-frame ones; the method was immunoSEQ multiplex PCR. The sample contains 120,000 or so clones, around 72% of which appear only once. The sample consisted of PBMCs. The receptors derive from a woman aged 45-65 years in good health and CMV-seropositive. Each CDR3 is given with its conserved first and last residue. D genes are given only for firm matches. Clone size is stated in some rows and not others, as once, few, many or a class when expanded.

len: 14
abundance: .
v_gene: TRBV6-1
j_gene: TRBJ1-6
d_gene: TRBD1
CDR3aa: CASTGDRDNSPLHF
CDR3nt: TGTGCCAGCACCGGGGACAGGGATAATTCACCCCTCCACTTT

len: 14
abundance: .
v_gene: TRBV5-1
j_gene: TRBJ2-7
d_gene: .
CDR3aa: CASSLDSGAYEQYF
CDR3nt: TGCGCCAGCAGCTTGGATAGCGGAGCGTACGAGCAGTACTTC

len: 17
abundance: .
v_gene: TRBV7-3
j_gene: TRBJ2-2
d_gene: TRBD2
CDR3aa: CASSPTALAGRNGELFF
CDR3nt: TGTGCCAGCAGCCCAACGGCACTAGCGGGAAGGAACGGGGAGCTGTTTTTT

len: 14
abundance: .
v_gene: TRBV19
j_gene: TRBJ1-2
d_gene: .
CDR3aa: CAAGGLASRYGYTF
CDR3nt: TGTGCCGCGGGGGGGCTTGCCAGCAGGTATGGCTACACCTTC

len: 14
abundance: .
v_gene: TRBV6-5
j_gene: TRBJ1-1
d_gene: .
CDR3aa: CAIRPAGRNTEAFF
CDR3nt: TGTGCCATACGGCCGGCAGGAAGGAACACTGAAGCTTTCTTT

len: 13
abundance: few
v_gene: TRBV2
j_gene: TRBJ2-7
d_gene: TRBD2
CDR3aa: CASSRGLAYEQYF
CDR3nt: TGTGCCAGCAGTAGAGGACTAGCCTACGAGCAGTACTTC

len: 11
abundance: .
v_gene: TRBV28
j_gene: TRBJ1-1
d_gene: .
CDR3aa: CASRAVTEAFF
CDR3nt: TGTGCCAGCAGGGCCGTGACTGAAGCTTTCTTT

len: 15
abundance: .
v_gene: TRBV7-6
j_gene: TRBJ1-4
d_gene: TRBD1
CDR3aa: CASSSGQGVSEKLFF
CDR3nt: TGTGCCAGCAGCTCCGGACAGGGTGTCAGCGAAAAACTGTTTTTT

len: 18
abundance: .
v_gene: TRBV7-3
j_gene: TRBJ1-5
d_gene: .
CDR3aa: CASSSTPDREGSNQPQHF
CDR3nt: TGTGCCAGCAGCTCCACCCCGGACAGAGAGGGGAGCAATCAGCCCCAGCATTTT

len: 12
abundance: few
v_gene: TRBV5-1
j_gene: TRBJ2-1
d_gene: .
CDR3aa: CASSLPGGVEFF
CDR3nt: TGCGCCAGCAGCCTGCCGGGTGGTGTTGAGTTCTTC

len: 15
abundance: few
v_gene: TRBV6-4
j_gene: TRBJ2-1
d_gene: TRBD2
CDR3aa: CASSAGTSGNREQFF
CDR3nt: TGTGCCAGCAGTGCCGGGACTAGCGGGAATCGGGAGCAGTTCTTC

len: 15
abundance: .
v_gene: TRBV9
j_gene: TRBJ1-3
d_gene: .
CDR3aa: CASSVDPGSGNTIYF
CDR3nt: TGTGCCAGCAGCGTAGACCCAGGTTCTGGAAACACCATATATTTT

len: 13
abundance: .
v_gene: TRBV7-2
j_gene: TRBJ1-4
d_gene: TRBD1
CDR3aa: CASGTGVGEKLFF
CDR3nt: TGTGCCAGTGGGACAGGGGTAGGGGAAAAACTGTTTTTT

len: 15
abundance: .
v_gene: TRBV2
j_gene: TRBJ1-5
d_gene: .
CDR3aa: CASSESGIQNQPQHF
CDR3nt: TGTGCCAGCAGTGAGTCCGGGATACAGAATCAGCCCCAGCATTTT

len: 13
abundance: .
v_gene: TRBV7-6
j_gene: TRBJ1-4
d_gene: TRBD1
CDR3aa: CASSPDRGQKLFF
CDR3nt: TGTGCCAGCAGCCCCGACAGGGGGCAGAAACTGTTTTTT

len: 18
abundance: .
v_gene: TRBV4-3
j_gene: TRBJ1-2
d_gene: .
CDR3aa: CASSQDTAGPTIFYGYTF
CDR3nt: TGCGCCAGCAGCCAAGATACGGCAGGTCCGACGATCTTCTATGGCTACACCTTC

len: 14
abundance: .
v_gene: TRBV6-1
j_gene: TRBJ2-1
d_gene: TRBD1
CDR3aa: CASSGQGSYNEQFF
CDR3nt: TGTGCCAGCAGCGGACAGGGCTCCTACAATGAGCAGTTCTTC

len: 15
abundance: .
v_gene: TRBV27
j_gene: TRBJ2-7
d_gene: TRBD1
CDR3aa: CASSSLTGQSYEQYF
CDR3nt: TGTGCCAGCAGTTCGCTGACAGGGCAAAGCTACGAGCAGTACTTC

len: 16
abundance: .
v_gene: TRBV10-3
j_gene: TRBJ1-4
d_gene: TRBD1
CDR3aa: CAISESTGGSNEKLFF
CDR3nt: TGTGCCATCAGTGAATCTACAGGGGGGTCTAATGAAAAACTGTTTTTT

len: 13
abundance: .
v_gene: TRBV19
j_gene: TRBJ2-5
d_gene: .
CDR3aa: CASSTQTRETQYF
CDR3nt: TGTGCCAGTAGTACTCAAACTCGGGAGACCCAGTACTTC

len: 15
abundance: .
v_gene: TRBV2
j_gene: TRBJ2-2
d_gene: .
CDR3aa: CASSSRQAQTGELFF
CDR3nt: TGTGCCAGCAGCAGCAGACAGGCGCAAACCGGGGAGCTGTTTTTT

len: 15
abundance: .
v_gene: TRBV25-1
j_gene: TRBJ1-4
d_gene: .
CDR3aa: CASSEWAGGNEKLFF
CDR3nt: TGTGCCAGCAGTGAATGGGCGGGAGGTAATGAAAAACTGTTTTTT

len: 16
abundance: few
v_gene: TRBV5-1
j_gene: TRBJ2-7
d_gene: .
CDR3aa: CASRMGDNSFSYEQYF
CDR3nt: TGCGCCAGCAGGATGGGGGACAATTCTTTCTCCTACGAGCAGTACTTC

len: 13
abundance: .
v_gene: TRBV27
j_gene: TRBJ1-1
d_gene: .
CDR3aa: CATSLGGGTEAFF
CDR3nt: TGTGCCACCTCACTCGGGGGGGGCACTGAAGCTTTCTTT

len: 15
abundance: .
v_gene: TRBV9
j_gene: TRBJ2-7
d_gene: TRBD2
CDR3aa: CASSTSGLSSYEQYF
CDR3nt: TGTGCCAGCAGTACTAGCGGCTTAAGCTCCTACGAGCAGTACTTC

len: 13
abundance: .
v_gene: TRBV5-1
j_gene: TRBJ2-7
d_gene: TRBD1
CDR3aa: CASSEGQGGEQYF
CDR3nt: TGCGCCAGCAGCGAGGGACAGGGCGGCGAGCAGTACTTC

len: 16
abundance: .
v_gene: TRBV30
j_gene: TRBJ2-2
d_gene: TRBD1
CDR3aa: CAWSVGQGLYTGELFF
CDR3nt: TGTGCCTGGAGTGTGGGACAGGGACTGTACACCGGGGAGCTGTTTTTT

len: 14
abundance: .
v_gene: TRBV7-2
j_gene: TRBJ2-7
d_gene: TRBD1
CDR3aa: CASSSGQEDYEQYF
CDR3nt: TGTGCCAGCAGCTCGGGACAGGAGGACTACGAGCAGTACTTC

len: 13
abundance: .
v_gene: TRBV2
j_gene: TRBJ1-2
d_gene: .
CDR3aa: CASSDREGYGYTF
CDR3nt: TGTGCCAGCAGTGATCGGGAGGGCTATGGCTACACCTTC

len: 14
abundance: .
v_gene: TRBV5-1
j_gene: TRBJ2-2
d_gene: .
CDR3aa: CASSLDRATGELFF
CDR3nt: TGCGCCAGCAGCTTGGACAGGGCAACCGGGGAGCTGTTTTTT

len: 16
abundance: .
v_gene: TRBV4-2
j_gene: TRBJ1-2
d_gene: TRBD1
CDR3aa: CASRGPGQGPNYGYTF
CDR3nt: TGTGCCAGCAGAGGTCCGGGACAGGGTCCTAACTATGGCTACACCTTC

len: 15
abundance: few
v_gene: TRBV2
j_gene: TRBJ1-2
d_gene: TRBD1
CDR3aa: CASSERTGGPYGYTF
CDR3nt: TGTGCCAGCAGTGAACGGACAGGGGGGCCCTATGGCTACACCTTC

len: 17
abundance: .
v_gene: TRBV6-4
j_gene: TRBJ2-2
d_gene: .
CDR3aa: CASSDSGGGMNTGELFF
CDR3nt: TGTGCCAGCAGTGACTCGGGGGGGGGCATGAACACCGGGGAGCTGTTTTTT

len: 14
abundance: .
v_gene: TRBV2
j_gene: TRBJ2-5
d_gene: .
CDR3aa: CASTTGSYRKTQYF
CDR3nt: TGTGCCAGCACCACGGGATCCTATAGGAAGACCCAGTACTTC

len: 18
abundance: .
v_gene: TRBV30
j_gene: TRBJ2-6
d_gene: TRBD1
CDR3aa: CAWGPWDRGFSGANVLTF
CDR3nt: TGTGCCTGGGGACCATGGGACAGGGGATTCTCTGGGGCCAACGTCCTGACTTTC

len: 14
abundance: .
v_gene: TRBV27
j_gene: TRBJ2-5
d_gene: .
CDR3aa: CASSLRTTGETQYF
CDR3nt: TGTGCCAGCAGTTTACGAACTACTGGGGAGACCCAGTACTTC

len: 15
abundance: once
v_gene: TRBV15
j_gene: TRBJ1-5
d_gene: .
CDR3aa: CATSSGLGSYQPQHF
CDR3nt: TGTGCCACCAGCAGTGGCCTCGGGTCCTATCAGCCCCAGCATTTT

len: 15
abundance: .
v_gene: TRBV9
j_gene: TRBJ1-3
d_gene: .
CDR3aa: CASSVEEGSGNTIYF
CDR3nt: TGTGCCAGCAGCGTAGAGGAGGGGTCTGGAAACACCATATATTTT

len: 13
abundance: .
v_gene: TRBV7-9
j_gene: TRBJ2-7
d_gene: .
CDR3aa: CASSRYTSYEQYF
CDR3nt: TGTGCCAGCAGCCGATATACGAGCTACGAGCAGTACTTC

len: 16
abundance: .
v_gene: TRBV4-2
j_gene: TRBJ2-5
d_gene: TRBD2
CDR3aa: CASSHRGRGNQETQYF
CDR3nt: TGTGCCAGCAGCCACCGCGGGAGAGGGAACCAAGAGACCCAGTACTTC

len: 15
abundance: few
v_gene: TRBV6-5
j_gene: TRBJ1-4
d_gene: .
CDR3aa: CASSSTGNTNEKLFF
CDR3nt: TGTGCCAGCAGTTCCACAGGGAACACTAATGAAAAACTGTTTTTT

len: 13
abundance: .
v_gene: TRBV4-2
j_gene: TRBJ2-3
d_gene: .
CDR3aa: CASSQDVTDTQYF
CDR3nt: TGTGCCAGCAGCCAAGATGTAACAGATACGCAGTATTTT

len: 14
abundance: .
v_gene: TRBV28
j_gene: TRBJ2-1
d_gene: TRBD2
CDR3aa: CASTAGGGPNEQFF
CDR3nt: TGTGCCAGCACGGCGGGGGGGGGCCCCAATGAGCAGTTCTTC

len: 14
abundance: .
v_gene: TRBV2
j_gene: TRBJ1-4
d_gene: .
CDR3aa: CASRAGATNEKLFF
CDR3nt: TGTGCCAGTAGAGCGGGGGCAACTAATGAAAAACTGTTTTTT

len: 13
abundance: .
v_gene: TRBV30
j_gene: TRBJ1-1
d_gene: TRBD1
CDR3aa: CAWWTGGLAEAFF
CDR3nt: TGTGCCTGGTGGACAGGGGGCCTGGCTGAAGCTTTCTTT

len: 12
abundance: once
v_gene: TRBV2
j_gene: TRBJ2-7
d_gene: .
CDR3aa: CASNRDSYEQYF
CDR3nt: TGTGCCAGCAACCGGGATTCCTACGAGCAGTACTTC

len: 12
abundance: .
v_gene: TRBV18
j_gene: TRBJ2-3
d_gene: .
CDR3aa: CASSYRTDTQYF
CDR3nt: TGTGCCAGCTCCTACAGGACAGATACGCAGTATTTT

len: 14
abundance: .
v_gene: TRBV4-3
j_gene: TRBJ1-2
d_gene: .
CDR3aa: CASSQRRGLYGYTF
CDR3nt: TGCGCCAGCAGCCAAAGGAGGGGCTTATATGGCTACACCTTC

len: 14
abundance: .
v_gene: TRBV5-6
j_gene: TRBJ2-5
d_gene: TRBD2
CDR3aa: CASAGLAGEETQYF
CDR3nt: TGTGCCAGCGCCGGACTAGCGGGTGAAGAGACCCAGTACTTC

len: 14
abundance: .
v_gene: TRBV2
j_gene: TRBJ1-5
d_gene: .
CDR3aa: CASSDKTGNQPQHF
CDR3nt: TGTGCCAGCAGTGACAAGACAGGAAATCAGCCCCAGCATTTT

len: 15
abundance: .
v_gene: TRBV15
j_gene: TRBJ2-7
d_gene: TRBD1
CDR3aa: CATSREGTGSYEQYF
CDR3nt: TGTGCCACCAGCAGAGAGGGGACAGGTTCCTACGAGCAGTACTTC

len: 15
abundance: .
v_gene: TRBV5-1
j_gene: TRBJ1-2
d_gene: .
CDR3aa: CASRPGIELNYGYTF
CDR3nt: TGCGCCAGCAGACCGGGTATCGAGCTCAACTATGGCTACACCTTC

len: 15
abundance: few
v_gene: TRBV5-1
j_gene: TRBJ1-1
d_gene: .
CDR3aa: CASSLEPGSNTEAFF
CDR3nt: TGCGCCAGCAGCTTGGAACCAGGCTCTAACACTGAAGCTTTCTTT

len: 17
abundance: .
v_gene: TRBV9
j_gene: TRBJ2-1
d_gene: TRBD2
CDR3aa: CASSVEAGGLFGNEQFF
CDR3nt: TGTGCCAGCAGCGTAGAAGCGGGGGGGCTTTTCGGCAATGAGCAGTTCTTC

len: 15
abundance: .
v_gene: TRBV7-9
j_gene: TRBJ2-3
d_gene: .
CDR3aa: CASSFSIADTDTQYF
CDR3nt: TGTGCCAGCAGCTTTAGTATAGCGGACACAGATACGCAGTATTTT

len: 15
abundance: .
v_gene: TRBV2
j_gene: TRBJ2-7
d_gene: TRBD2
CDR3aa: CASRRIAGGVYEQYF
CDR3nt: TGTGCCAGTCGAAGGATAGCGGGAGGGGTTTACGAGCAGTACTTC

len: 17
abundance: .
v_gene: TRBV18
j_gene: TRBJ2-5
d_gene: TRBD2
CDR3aa: CASSPKISGRAGKTQYF
CDR3nt: TGTGCCAGCTCCCCTAAGATCAGCGGGAGGGCAGGAAAGACCCAGTACTTC

len: 14
abundance: .
v_gene: TRBV6-1
j_gene: TRBJ1-5
d_gene: TRBD1
CDR3aa: CASSGKGARQPQHF
CDR3nt: TGTGCCAGCAGTGGAAAGGGGGCCCGACAGCCCCAGCATTTT

len: 16
abundance: .
v_gene: TRBV7-2
j_gene: TRBJ2-2
d_gene: TRBD2
CDR3aa: CASSLGLAALTGELFF
CDR3nt: TGTGCCAGCAGCTTAGGACTAGCGGCCCTCACCGGGGAGCTGTTTTTT

len: 14
abundance: .
v_gene: TRBV5-1
j_gene: TRBJ1-1
d_gene: TRBD1
CDR3aa: CASGWGDRNTEAFF
CDR3nt: TGCGCCAGCGGATGGGGGGACAGGAACACTGAAGCTTTCTTT